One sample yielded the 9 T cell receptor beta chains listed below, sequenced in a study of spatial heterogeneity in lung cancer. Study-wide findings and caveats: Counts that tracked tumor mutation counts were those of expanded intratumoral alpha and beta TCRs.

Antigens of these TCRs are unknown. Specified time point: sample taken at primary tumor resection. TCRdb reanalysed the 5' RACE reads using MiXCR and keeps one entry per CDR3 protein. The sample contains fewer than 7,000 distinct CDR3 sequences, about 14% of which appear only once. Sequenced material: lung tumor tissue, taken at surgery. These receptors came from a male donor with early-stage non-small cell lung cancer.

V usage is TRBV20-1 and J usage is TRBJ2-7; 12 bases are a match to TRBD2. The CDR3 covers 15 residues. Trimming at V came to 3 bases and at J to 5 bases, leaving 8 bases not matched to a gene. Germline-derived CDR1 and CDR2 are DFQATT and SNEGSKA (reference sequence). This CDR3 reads CSASEGLAGSHEQYF. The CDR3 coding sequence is TGCAGTGCTAGTGAAGGACTAGCGGGAAGCCACGAGCAGTACTTC.

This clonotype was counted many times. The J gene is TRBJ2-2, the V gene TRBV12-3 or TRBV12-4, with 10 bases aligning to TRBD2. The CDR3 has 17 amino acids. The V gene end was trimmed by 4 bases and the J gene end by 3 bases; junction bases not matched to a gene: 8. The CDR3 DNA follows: TGTGCCAGCAGTTCACCCCGCCTAGCGGGAGACACCGGGGAGCTGTTTTTT. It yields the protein CASSSPRLAGDTGELFF.

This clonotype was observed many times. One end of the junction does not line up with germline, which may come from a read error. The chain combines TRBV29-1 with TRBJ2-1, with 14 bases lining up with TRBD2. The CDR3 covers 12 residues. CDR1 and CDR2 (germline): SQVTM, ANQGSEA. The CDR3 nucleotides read TGCAGCGTTGGGGGACTAGCGGGAGAGCCGTTCTTC. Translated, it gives CSVGGLAGEPFF.

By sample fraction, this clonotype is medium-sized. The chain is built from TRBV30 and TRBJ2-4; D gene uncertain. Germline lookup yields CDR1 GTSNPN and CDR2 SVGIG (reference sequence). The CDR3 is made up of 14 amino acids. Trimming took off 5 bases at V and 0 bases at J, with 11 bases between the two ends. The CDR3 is CAWHSKAAKNIQYF. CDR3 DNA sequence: TGTGCCTGGCATAGTAAGGCAGCCAAAAACATTCAGTACTTC.

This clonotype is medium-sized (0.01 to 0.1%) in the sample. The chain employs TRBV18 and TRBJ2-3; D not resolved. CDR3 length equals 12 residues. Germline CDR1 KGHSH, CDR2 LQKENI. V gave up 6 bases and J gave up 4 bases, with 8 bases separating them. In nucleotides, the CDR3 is TGTGCCAGCTCGGAGTACGCAGATACGCAGTATTTT. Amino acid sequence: CASSEYADTQYF.

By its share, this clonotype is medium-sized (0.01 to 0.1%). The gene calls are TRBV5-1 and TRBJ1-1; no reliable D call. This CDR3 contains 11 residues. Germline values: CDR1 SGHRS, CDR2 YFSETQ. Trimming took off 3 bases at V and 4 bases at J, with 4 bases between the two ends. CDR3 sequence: CASSSLTEAFF. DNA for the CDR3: TGCGCCAGCAGCTCCCTCACTGAAGCTTTCTTT.

Written as DNA, the CDR3 is TGTGCCAGCAGTTACAGCGGTGAAACCGGGGAGCTGTTTTTT. Translation: CASSYSGETGELFF. The chain carries TRBV6-6 and TRBJ2-2, with D perhaps TRBD2 (5 bases). The CDR3 runs to 14 residues. The V gene lost 2 bases and the J gene lost 5 bases, with 9 bases spanning the gap. Germline-derived CDR1 and CDR2 are MNHNY and SVGAGI (reference sequence).

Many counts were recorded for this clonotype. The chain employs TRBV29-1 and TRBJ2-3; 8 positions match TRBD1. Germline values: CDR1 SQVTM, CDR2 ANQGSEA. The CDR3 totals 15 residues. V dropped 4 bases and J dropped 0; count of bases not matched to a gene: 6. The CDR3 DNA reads TGCAGCGTTGTCCAGGGGGCGCATAGCACAGATACGCAGTATTTT. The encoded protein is CSVVQGAHSTDTQYF.

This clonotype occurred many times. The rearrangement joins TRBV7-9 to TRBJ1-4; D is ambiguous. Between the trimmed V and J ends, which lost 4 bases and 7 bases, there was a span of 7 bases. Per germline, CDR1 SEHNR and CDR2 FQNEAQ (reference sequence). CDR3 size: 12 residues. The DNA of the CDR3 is TGTGCCAGCAGCTCCCCTTTTGAAAAACTGTTTTTT. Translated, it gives CASSSPFEKLFF. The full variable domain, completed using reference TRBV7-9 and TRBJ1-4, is DTGVSQNPRHKITKRGQNVTFRCDPISEHNRLYWYRQTLGQGPEFLTYFQNEAQLEKSRLLSDRFSAERPKGSFSTLEIQRTEQGDSAMYLCASSSPFEKLFFGSGTQLSVL.